The source of this T cell receptor (beta chain) is a study of T cell responses to AZD1222 COVID-19 vaccine. Produced via immunoSEQ multiplex PCR; TCRdb's table is partial and in-frame only. In total, the table holds about 140,000 clones. With 5 bases clipped from V and 6 bases from J, the junction kept 3 bases outside the gene matches. The CDR3 covers 15 residues. Germline CDR1 and CDR2: SGHTA and FQGNSA. Material for sequencing was peripheral blood. The clonotype comes from an adult in good health. The chain carries TRBV7-2 and TRBJ1-6, with 11 bases aligning to TRBD1. The CDR3, as DNA: TGTGCCAGCAGCCGGACAGGGGGCGGTAATTCACCCCTCCACTTT. Protein product: CASSRTGGGNSPLHF.